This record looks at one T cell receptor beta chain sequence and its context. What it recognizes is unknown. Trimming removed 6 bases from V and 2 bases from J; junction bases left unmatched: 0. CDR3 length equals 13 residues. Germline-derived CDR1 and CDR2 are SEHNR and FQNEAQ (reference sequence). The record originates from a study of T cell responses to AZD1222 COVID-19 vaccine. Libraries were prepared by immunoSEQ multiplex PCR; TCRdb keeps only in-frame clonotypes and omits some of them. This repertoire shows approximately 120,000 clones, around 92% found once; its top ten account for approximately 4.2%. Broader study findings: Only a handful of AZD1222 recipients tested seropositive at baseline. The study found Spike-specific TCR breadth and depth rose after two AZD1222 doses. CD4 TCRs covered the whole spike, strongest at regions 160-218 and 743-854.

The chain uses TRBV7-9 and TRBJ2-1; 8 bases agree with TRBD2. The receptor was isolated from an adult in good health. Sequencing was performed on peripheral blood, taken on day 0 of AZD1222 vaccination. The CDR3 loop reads CASRLAAYNEQFF. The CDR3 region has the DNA TGTGCCAGCAGACTAGCGGCCTACAATGAGCAGTTCTTC.